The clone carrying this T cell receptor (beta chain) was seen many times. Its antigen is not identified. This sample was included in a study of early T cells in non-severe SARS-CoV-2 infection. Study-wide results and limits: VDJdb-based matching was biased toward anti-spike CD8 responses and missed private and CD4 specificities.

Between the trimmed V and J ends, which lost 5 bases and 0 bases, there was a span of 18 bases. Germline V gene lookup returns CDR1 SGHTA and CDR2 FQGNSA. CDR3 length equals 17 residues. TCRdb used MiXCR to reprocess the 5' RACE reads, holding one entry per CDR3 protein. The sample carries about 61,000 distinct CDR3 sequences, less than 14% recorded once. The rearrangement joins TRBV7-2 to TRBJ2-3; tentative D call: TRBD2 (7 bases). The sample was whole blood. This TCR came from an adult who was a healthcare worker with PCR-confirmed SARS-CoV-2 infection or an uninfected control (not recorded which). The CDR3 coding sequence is TGTGCCAGCAGCCTCAATAGGCGGGGGCCTAGCACAGATACGCAGTATTTT. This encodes CASSLNRRGPSTDTQYF.